The 16 T cell receptor beta chains presented below share a single source sample, sequenced in a study of shared clonotypes between healthy human individuals (dated by TCRdb to 2018 to 2020). Receptor amplification or capture employed the immunoSEQ multiplex PCR assay. What TCRdb holds here is the immuneACCESS table cut down to in-frame rearrangements. Part of the clones is not present; checked against another copy, under half of the missing clones reflect an unresolved V gene, and the others are unexplained. The sample table holds roughly 2,300,000 clones, of which 85% to 95% were seen once. Around 0.4% of the sample rests with the top ten. The sample was naive CD4+ T cells from PBMCs. In the paper's terms, the cell subset or site label means: CD45RA+ positively selected. The receptors derive from a young man in good health. Some clones in this sample may be carry-over from other donors' samples.

V usage is TRBV7-2 and J usage is TRBJ1-5; a weak D match, TRBD1 (5 bases). With 3 bases removed from V and 0 bases from J, the gap between germline ends came to 9 bases. The germline V gene encodes CDR1 SGHTA and CDR2 FQGNSA. This CDR3 contains 15 residues. In nucleotides, the CDR3 is TGTGCCAGCAGCTTGTGGGGGGTTAGCAATCAGCCCCAGCATTTT. Amino acid sequence: CASSLWGVSNQPQHF.

As concerns this clone: Other DNA sequences within the sample encode an identical CDR3. V and J are TRBV7-8 and TRBJ1-1; D uncertain. In germline, CDR1 is SGHVS, CDR2 FQNEAQ. This CDR3 is 13 amino acids long. V lost 1 base and J lost 1, with 4 bases in between. CDR3 amino acids: CASSLGTNTEAFF. The CDR3 DNA follows: TGTGCCAGCAGCTTAGGGACGAACACTGAAGCTTTCTTT. The full variable domain, in which reference TRBV7-8 and TRBJ1-1 provide the parts outside the CDR3, is GAGVSQSPRYKVAKRGQDVALRCDPISGHVSLFWYQQALGQGPEFLTYFQNEAQLDKSGLPSDRFFAERPEGSVSTLKIQRTQQEDSAVYLCASSLGTNTEAFFGQGTRLTVV.

On this clone itself: The sample carries other DNA sequences with the same CDR3. The chain links TRBV5-1 to TRBJ1-4; TRBD1 aligns across 7 bases. In germline, CDR1 is SGHRS, CDR2 YFSETQ. After removal of 0 bases from V and 8 bases from J, the junction contained 4 bases not matched to a gene. The CDR3 is 14 residues long. The CDR3 sequence is CASSLEGAREKLFF. For the CDR3, the DNA is TGCGCCAGCAGCTTGGAGGGGGCTCGGGAAAAACTGTTTTTT.

The V call is TRBV5-4, the J call TRBJ1-4, with D uncertain. From germline, CDR1 is SGHNT and CDR2 YYREEE (reference sequence). V shed 6 bases and J shed 2 bases, with 20 bases lying between them. The CDR3 extends over 17 amino acids. CDR3 region: CASNTPPTGSTNEKLFF. DNA for the CDR3: TGTGCCAGCAACACACCCCCAACGGGATCGACTAATGAAAAACTGTTTTTT.

The chain has TRBV11-3 and TRBJ2-7, with a possible D match to TRBD1 (5 bases). From germline, CDR1 is SGHNT and CDR2 YENEEA. The V gene lost 5 bases and the J gene lost 8 bases, with 16 bases spanning the gap. The CDR3 sequence is 13 residues long. CDR3 DNA: TGTGCCAGCAGCCTACAATCAGGGTACAAGCAGTACTTC. This codes for CASSLQSGYKQYF.

This clone was seen once. The rearrangement joins TRBV7-8 to TRBJ2-7, with D perhaps matching TRBD2 (6 bases). This CDR3 contains 15 residues. Germline CDR1 and CDR2: SGHVS and FQNEAQ. V shed 5 bases and J shed 2 bases, with 16 bases lying between them. The CDR3 bases are TGTGCCAGCAGCCCGTTAGCGGAGGTGGCCTACGAGCAGTACTTC. Its translation is CASSPLAEVAYEQYF.

This chain links TRBV2 with TRBJ2-7; D tentatively reads TRBD1 or TRBD2 (6 bases each). V was trimmed by 7 bases and J by 6 bases, leaving 22 bases between them. The CDR3 loop spans 15 amino acids. The germline V gene encodes CDR1 SNHLY and CDR2 FYNNEI. This CDR3 reads CASKMVRGEIGEQYF. In DNA, the CDR3 is TGTGCCAGCAAGATGGTTAGGGGGGAGATCGGCGAGCAGTACTTC.

The chain recombines TRBV4-1 with TRBJ2-6; no clear D. From germline, CDR1 is MGHRA and CDR2 YSYEKL. This CDR3 is built from 20 residues. Trimming left V 2 bases short and J 0 bases short, with 20 bases between. The chain's CDR3 is CASSQSAPQASSSGANVLTF. Written as DNA, the CDR3 is TGCGCCAGCAGCCAATCCGCCCCCCAGGCGTCGAGCTCTGGGGCCAACGTCCTGACTTTC.

CDR3 DNA: TGTGCCAGCAGCCCATACAGGAAGGGCGGCACTGAAGCTTTCTTT. Protein product: CASSPYRKGGTEAFF. The chain couples TRBV5-4 to TRBJ1-1; D perhaps matches TRBD1 (5 bases). Germline CDR1 SGHNT, CDR2 YYREEE (reference sequence). The CDR3 contains 15 residues. Trimming stripped 4 bases from V and 4 bases from J, with 17 bases between. Supplemented by reference TRBV5-4 and TRBJ1-1, the full variable domain reads ETGVTQSPTHLIKTRGQQVTLRCSSQSGHNTVSWYQQALGQGPQFIFQYYREEENGRGNFPPRFSGLQFPNYSSELNVNALELDDSALYLCASSPYRKGGTEAFFGQGTRLTVV.

This clone was observed once. The CDR3 region is CASSPYTATSSYEQYF. The DNA of the CDR3 is TGTGCCAGCTCACCATACACAGCTACCAGCTCCTACGAGCAGTACTTC. The chain combines TRBV18 with TRBJ2-7; D gene uncertain. CDR3 length: 16 residues. Trimming removed 2 bases at V and 0 bases at J, with 14 bases between. Germline CDR1 KGHSH, CDR2 LQKENI.

This clone was found a few times. The same CDR3 also results from other DNA sequences found in this sample. The chain carries TRBV2 and TRBJ1-5; 7 bases are shared with TRBD1. Unmatched junction bases numbered 4, after V lost 4 bases and J lost 1 base. The length of the CDR3 is 15 residues. Germline V gene lookup returns CDR1 SNHLY and CDR2 FYNNEI. The CDR3 DNA sequence: TGTGCCAGCAGTGGAGTCAGGGGGAGCAATCAGCCCCAGCATTTT. This gives the protein CASSGVRGSNQPQHF.

The chain couples TRBV19 to TRBJ1-3; D might be TRBD1 (5 bases). Deletions cut 3 bases from V and 8 bases from J, with 17 bases between. Germline V gene data show CDR1 as LNHDA and CDR2 as SQIVND (reference sequence). The CDR3 runs 15 residues. CDR3 loop: CASSIYGAGAHTIYF. CDR3 nucleotides: TGTGCCAGTAGTATCTACGGGGCAGGAGCGCACACCATATATTTT.

V and J are TRBV18 and TRBJ2-5; D unclear. Trimming removed 3 bases at V and 5 bases at J, with 10 bases between. CDR1 KGHSH and CDR2 LQKENI come from the germline V gene. The CDR3 covers 13 residues. CDR3 loop: CASSPNLGETQYF. Here the CDR3 DNA reads TGTGCCAGCTCACCGAACCTTGGGGAGACCCAGTACTTC.

Note on this clone: Other DNA sequences within the sample encode an identical CDR3. V usage is TRBV7-2 and J usage is TRBJ1-5; 10 positions agree with TRBD1. Germline CDR1 and CDR2: SGHTA and FQGNSA. The CDR3 is 15 residues long. Unmatched junction bases numbered 4, after V lost 1 base and J lost 7 bases. CDR3: CASSLGDRGGQPQHF. The CDR3 DNA follows: TGTGCCAGCAGCTTAGGGGACAGGGGTGGACAGCCCCAGCATTTT.

This clone was recorded once. The chain combines TRBV30 with TRBJ1-3; D perhaps matches TRBD1 (5 bases). Per the germline V gene, CDR1 is GTSNPN and CDR2 is SVGIG (reference sequence). This CDR3 is 12 amino acids long. V shed 5 bases and J shed 4 bases, with 9 bases lying between them. The CDR3 sequence: CAWSGYGNTIYF. In DNA form, the CDR3 reads TGTGCCTGGTCAGGGTACGGAAACACCATATATTTT.

V is TRBV7-2 and J is TRBJ2-7, with D unresolved. The CDR3 consists of 12 residues. The V gene's germline CDR1 is SGHTA and CDR2 FQGNSA. With 5 bases removed from V and 4 bases from J, the gap between germline ends came to 9 bases. This CDR3 reads CASSPPRYEQYF. In nucleotides, the CDR3 is TGTGCCAGCAGCCCCCCCCGGTACGAGCAGTACTTC.